This TCR gamma chain was sequenced for a study of intestinal T cells in coeliac disease. Across the study: TRG cohort coeliac patients averaged around 15 years; controls averaged around 50.

Overall study results and limits: Age differed significantly between coeliac patients and controls. FFPE-derived DNA was relatively degraded, likely losing some TCR sequences.

Each case's genomic DNA was extracted from ten 5-µm formalin-fixed paraffin-embedded scrolls. A note on this clone: The antigen is undetermined.

Using approximately 220 ng of biopsy DNA, TRG was amplified with LymphoTrack primers. TCRdb reanalysed the multiplex PCR reads with CATT. This repertoire shows 370 or so gamma-chain clones, roughly three fifths found once; its top ten account for less than 35%. V gave up 4 bases and J gave up 3 bases; unmatched junction bases: 6. The CDR3 spans 14 residues. The receptor was derived from a human donor who served as a control with a normal duodenal biopsy, not a healthy volunteer. Sequencing input: a duodenal biopsy. The chain joins TRGV11 to TRGJ1 or TRGJ2. TRGV11 has ORF status, its function being uncertain. The CDR3 spells CACWISQRYYKKLF. The CDR3, as DNA: TGTGCCTGCTGGATTAGCCAACGTTATTATAAGAAACTCTTT.